Presented here are 15 T cell receptor beta chains from one specimen sequenced in a study of blood T cells in healthy people across ages. It was with a sample-barcoded 5' primer and a J-beta primer mix that a second PCR of about 7 to 12 cycles was run. Via MiXCR, TCRdb re-called the 5' RACE reads, giving one row per CDR3 protein. The sample holds around 1,000,000 distinct CDR3 sequences, about 23% seen once. These records were also assigned to another study, of T cells of mothers and their children.

What was sequenced was blood. The source is a girl aged 2-10 years in good health.

This clonotype was counted a few times. The V call is TRBV10-3, the J call TRBJ1-2; tentatively, D is TRBD1 (6 bases). The CDR3 consists of 14 residues. Trimming shortened V by 3 bases and J by 4 bases, and 12 bases separated the two germline ends. Germline V gives CDR1 ENHRY, CDR2 SYGVKD. CDR3 protein: CAISDRTATYGYTF. As DNA, the CDR3 is TGTGCCATCAGTGATAGGACAGCAACCTATGGCTACACCTTC.

This clonotype has a handful of counts. This chain links TRBV2 with TRBJ1-1; maybe TRBD1 (5 bases). The V gene lost 6 bases and the J gene lost 4 bases, with 18 bases spanning the gap. Germline V CDR1 and CDR2: SNHLY, FYNNEI. The CDR3 extends over 15 amino acids. For the CDR3, the DNA is TGTGCCAGCAGCGTAGTCCTCCTCGGGGGCACTGAAGCTTTCTTT. Translating gives CASSVVLLGGTEAFF.

The chain carries TRBV10-3 and TRBJ2-1; perhaps D is TRBD1 or TRBD2 (5 bases each). The CDR3 loop spans 11 amino acids. Trimming shortened V by 10 bases and J by 6 bases, and 10 bases separated the two germline ends. Germline V gene sequence: CDR1 ENHRY, CDR2 SYGVKD. The CDR3 reads CASTGTNEQFF. The CDR3 DNA sequence: TGTGCCAGCACCGGGACCAATGAGCAGTTCTTC.

This clonotype was observed a few times. The gene calls are TRBV11-2 and TRBJ2-7; 10 bases agree with TRBD1. V lost 4 bases, J lost 2 bases, and 11 bases stayed unmatched. The germline V gene encodes CDR1 SGHAT and CDR2 FQNNGV. The CDR3 runs 17 residues. The CDR3 DNA follows: TGTGCCAGCAGCTCTCCCCCGGGACAGGGGAACCCCTACGAGCAGTACTTC. The encoded protein is CASSSPPGQGNPYEQYF.

This clonotype was recorded a few times. This rearrangement joins TRBV29-1 to TRBJ2-3; 7 nucleotides match TRBD1. Trimming cost V 7 bases and J 2 bases; bases outside gene matches: 12. Per germline, CDR1 SQVTM and CDR2 ANQGSEA. This CDR3 spans 15 amino acids. The CDR3 coding sequence is TGCAGCGCCTCGATGGGACAGAGACCCACAGATACGCAGTATTTT. The encoded protein is CSASMGQRPTDTQYF.

For this clonotype: Germline and junction disagree at one end, which may indicate a read error. This chain joins TRBV20-1 and TRBJ2-3; possible D gene TRBD2, 7 bases. Germline V lookup: CDR1 DFQATT, CDR2 SNEGSKA (reference sequence). This CDR3 region has 15 residues. The CDR3 DNA reads TGCAGTGCTTTTTCAGAGGGCGGGGGCACAGATACGCAGTACTTT. Residues: CSAFSEGGGTDTQYF.

This chain connects TRBV6-2 or TRBV6-3 to TRBJ1-1, with unresolved D. Deletions cut 6 bases from V and 4 bases from J, with 12 bases between. Germline V lookup: CDR1 MNHEY, CDR2 SVGEGT. CDR3 size: 13 residues. In DNA, the CDR3 is TGTGCCAGCAGACAAAGGACGGGCACTGAAGCTTTCTTT. It yields the protein CASRQRTGTEAFF.

This clonotype has just a few counts. The V call is TRBV6-4, the J call TRBJ1-4, with 8 bases matching TRBD1. V trimming: 11 bases; J trimming: 4 bases; junction bases outside the gene matches: 9. CDR3 length equals 14 residues. Germline V lookup: CDR1 MRHNA, CDR2 SNTAGT. CDR3 in amino acids: CASHTDRVNEKLFF. Here the CDR3 DNA reads TGTGCCTCCCACACGGACAGGGTTAATGAAAAACTGTTTTTT.

The chain has TRBV29-1 and TRBJ2-3; TRBD2 is a possible D gene (5 bases). V was shortened by 3 bases and J by 0 bases, with 10 bases between the two germline ends. Germline V gives CDR1 SQVTM, CDR2 ANQGSEA. CDR3 length: 14 residues. The CDR3 sequence is CSVESGRSTDTQYF. In DNA, the CDR3 is TGCAGCGTTGAGTCGGGAAGGAGCACAGATACGCAGTATTTT.

This clonotype occurred a few times. This CDR3 is CASSKPMTSGSTDTQYF. As DNA, the CDR3 is TGTGCCAGCAGTAAGCCAATGACTAGCGGAAGCACAGATACGCAGTATTTT. This rearrangement joins TRBV28 to TRBJ2-3; 9 bases align to TRBD2. The V and J ends lost 5 bases and 0 bases, in that order; junction bases with no gene match: 9. The CDR3 is 17 amino acids. The germline V gene has CDR1 MDHEN and CDR2 SYDVKM. Drawing the rest from reference TRBV28 and TRBJ2-3, the complete variable domain is DVKVTQSSRYLVKRTGEKVFLECVQDMDHENMFWYRQDPGLGLRLIYFSYDVKMKEKGDIPEGYSVSREKKERFSLILESASTNQTSMYLCASSKPMTSGSTDTQYFGPGTRLTVL.

A few counts support this clonotype. V is TRBV7-3 and J is TRBJ1-1; D perhaps matches TRBD1 (5 bases). The germline V and J ends were trimmed by 4 bases and 1 base, with 10 bases remaining between them. The germline V gene encodes CDR1 SGHTA and CDR2 FQGTGA. The CDR3 contains 14 residues. CDR3: CASSSGRQNTEAFF. The CDR3 DNA is TGTGCCAGCAGCTCGGGACGTCAGAACACTGAAGCTTTCTTT. The full variable domain, with the rest looked up from reference TRBV7-3 and TRBJ1-1, is GAGVSQTPSNKVTEKGKYVELRCDPISGHTALYWYRQSLGQGPEFLIYFQGTGAADDSGLPNDRFFAVRPEGSVSTLKIQRTERGDSAVYLCASSSGRQNTEAFFGQGTRLTVV.

This chain links TRBV29-1 with TRBJ1-1; 8 bases match TRBD1. The CDR3 length is 12 residues. From germline, CDR1 is SQVTM and CDR2 ANQGSEA. The V and J ends lost 6 bases and 6 bases, in that order; junction bases with no gene match: 6. The CDR3 region has the DNA TGCAGCGTCGGACAGGGCCTATCTGAAGCTTTCTTT. Protein sequence: CSVGQGLSEAFF.

This chain links TRBV27 with TRBJ2-1; 8 bases fit TRBD2. In germline, CDR1 is MNHEY, CDR2 SMNVEV (reference sequence). The CDR3 contains 13 residues. After removal of 7 bases from V and 7 bases from J, the junction contained 6 bases not matched to a gene. CDR3 nucleotide sequence: TGTGCCAGCAATAGCGGGACTAAGAATGAGCAGTTCTTC. Translation: CASNSGTKNEQFF.

The chain joins TRBV4-3 to TRBJ1-1; D is unresolved. Germline V gives CDR1 LGHNA, CDR2 YSLEER. Deletions cut 1 base from V and 1 base from J, with 10 bases between. This CDR3 contains 15 residues. This CDR3 reads CASSQGRVGNTEAFF. The CDR3 region has the DNA TGCGCCAGCAGCCAAGGCCGGGTCGGGAACACTGAAGCTTTCTTT.

This clonotype was seen more than once but under ten times. The chain combines TRBV7-9 with TRBJ2-3; 12 nucleotides match TRBD2. The V and J ends lost 1 base and 7 bases, in that order; junction bases with no gene match: 6. The CDR3 totals 16 residues. The germline CDR1 and CDR2 sequences are SEHNR and FQNEAQ (reference sequence). In DNA, the CDR3 is TGTGCCAGCAGCTTAGAGCGACTAGCGGGAGTCCATACGCAGTATTTT. It codes for CASSLERLAGVHTQYF.